This is a list of T cell receptor beta chains from one sample in a study of neoadjuvant anti-PD-1 for oral cavity cancer. The method was immunoSEQ multiplex PCR; TCRdb's version includes in-frame clones alone and lacks a portion of them. This table holds about 79,000 clones, about four fifths found once. The material sequenced was PBMCs, taken before nivolumab (anti-PD-1) treatment. The receptor source for this set is a person aged 35-79 years with oral cavity squamous cell carcinoma. Both conserved end residues are part of each CDR3. Each record gives: J gene, D gene, V gene, clone size, CDR3 protein, CDR3 DNA. The D gene is left open where the match is weak. Clone size appears in some rows only: once, few, many, or a class for an expanded clone.

j_gene: TRBJ2-1; d_gene: NA; v_gene: TRBV7-9; abundance: NA; CDR3aa: CASSRLWGDEQFF; CDR3nt: TGTGCCAGCAGCCGCCTCTGGGGCGATGAGCAGTTCTTC
j_gene: TRBJ1-1; d_gene: NA; v_gene: TRBV10-1; abundance: NA; CDR3aa: CASSASSAYTEAFF; CDR3nt: TGCGCCAGCAGTGCCTCTTCTGCGTACACTGAAGCTTTCTTT
j_gene: TRBJ2-3; d_gene: TRBD2; v_gene: TRBV25-1; abundance: NA; CDR3aa: CASSDQHGRGSTDTQYF; CDR3nt: TGTGCCAGCAGTGACCAACATGGGAGGGGTTCCACAGATACGCAGTATTTT
j_gene: TRBJ2-5; d_gene: TRBD2; v_gene: TRBV4-2; abundance: NA; CDR3aa: CASSQDGASGKETQYF; CDR3nt: TGTGCCAGCAGCCAAGATGGCGCTAGCGGAAAAGAGACCCAGTACTTC
j_gene: TRBJ2-1; d_gene: NA; v_gene: TRBV7-3; abundance: NA; CDR3aa: CASSLMGPNNEQFF; CDR3nt: TGTGCCAGCAGCTTGATGGGCCCTAACAATGAGCAGTTCTTC
j_gene: TRBJ2-7; d_gene: TRBD2; v_gene: TRBV11-2; abundance: NA; CDR3aa: CASSTSGGPYEQYF; CDR3nt: TGTGCCAGCAGCACTAGCGGGGGGCCGTACGAGCAGTACTTC
j_gene: TRBJ2-7; d_gene: TRBD2; v_gene: TRBV4-1; abundance: NA; CDR3aa: CASSQEPGLAGISYEQYF; CDR3nt: TGCGCCAGCAGCCAAGAACCAGGACTAGCGGGCATCTCCTACGAGCAGTACTTC
j_gene: TRBJ2-2; d_gene: NA; v_gene: TRBV6-1; abundance: few; CDR3aa: CASSEGFTGELFF; CDR3nt: TGTGCCAGCAGTGAAGGCTTCACCGGGGAGCTGTTTTTT
j_gene: TRBJ2-7; d_gene: NA; v_gene: TRBV7-8; abundance: NA; CDR3aa: CASSYSSRFLLDEQYF; CDR3nt: TGTGCCAGCAGCTATAGCAGCAGGTTCCTCCTAGACGAGCAGTACTTC
j_gene: TRBJ1-6; d_gene: NA; v_gene: TRBV10-2; abundance: NA; CDR3aa: CASTSQGANSPLHF; CDR3nt: TGCGCCAGCACCTCACAGGGAGCAAATTCACCCCTCCACTTT
j_gene: TRBJ2-7; d_gene: TRBD1; v_gene: TRBV6-5; abundance: NA; CDR3aa: CASRRGGPDYEQYF; CDR3nt: TGTGCCAGCAGGAGAGGGGGCCCCGATTACGAGCAGTACTTC
j_gene: TRBJ2-1; d_gene: NA; v_gene: TRBV29-1; abundance: NA; CDR3aa: CSAEQISYNEQFF; CDR3nt: TGCAGCGCCGAACAGATCTCCTACAATGAGCAGTTCTTC
j_gene: TRBJ2-1; d_gene: TRBD1; v_gene: TRBV28; abundance: NA; CDR3aa: CASKDRGYRLSYNEQFF; CDR3nt: TGTGCCAGCAAGGACAGGGGTTACCGCTTGTCCTACAATGAGCAGTTCTTC
j_gene: TRBJ2-1; d_gene: TRBD2; v_gene: TRBV4-1; abundance: NA; CDR3aa: CASSQDPAGAYNEQFF; CDR3nt: TGCGCCAGCAGCCAAGATCCAGCGGGAGCATACAATGAGCAGTTCTTC
j_gene: TRBJ1-1; d_gene: NA; v_gene: TRBV5-6; abundance: NA; CDR3aa: CASTRNTEAFF; CDR3nt: TGTGCCAGCACCCGGAACACTGAAGCTTTCTTT
j_gene: TRBJ1-2; d_gene: NA; v_gene: TRBV5-4; abundance: NA; CDR3aa: CASRWGGAYANYGYTF; CDR3nt: TGTGCCAGCCGTTGGGGTGGCGCCTACGCTAACTATGGCTACACCTTC
j_gene: TRBJ1-4; d_gene: NA; v_gene: TRBV6-6; abundance: NA; CDR3aa: CASSYWRTGTNEKLFF; CDR3nt: TGTGCCAGCAGTTACTGGAGGACGGGAACTAATGAAAAACTGTTTTTT
j_gene: TRBJ1-2; d_gene: NA; v_gene: TRBV10-3; abundance: NA; CDR3aa: CAISALLAQGFNGYTF; CDR3nt: TGTGCCATCAGTGCACTACTTGCACAGGGCTTTAACGGCTACACCTTC
j_gene: TRBJ2-2; d_gene: NA; v_gene: TRBV5-4; abundance: NA; CDR3aa: CASSLGGANTGELFF; CDR3nt: TGTGCCAGCAGCTTGGGAGGAGCGAACACCGGGGAGCTGTTTTTT
j_gene: TRBJ2-3; d_gene: TRBD1; v_gene: TRBV2; abundance: NA; CDR3aa: CATGGPTTGADTQYF; CDR3nt: TGTGCCACCGGGGGACCCACGACAGGGGCAGATACGCAGTATTTT
j_gene: TRBJ1-3; d_gene: TRBD1; v_gene: TRBV11-3; abundance: once; CDR3aa: CALGTGANTIYF; CDR3nt: TGTGCTTTGGGGACAGGGGCAAACACCATATATTTT
j_gene: TRBJ1-5; d_gene: NA; v_gene: TRBV5-6; abundance: NA; CDR3aa: CASHRAGVDQPQHF; CDR3nt: TGTGCCAGCCACCGGGCAGGGGTGGATCAGCCCCAGCATTTT
j_gene: TRBJ2-1; d_gene: TRBD2; v_gene: TRBV5-1; abundance: NA; CDR3aa: CASSRTSGRASEQFF; CDR3nt: TGCGCCAGCAGCAGGACTAGCGGGAGGGCCAGTGAGCAGTTCTTC